Shown below are 30 T cell receptor beta chains from a single sample sequenced in a study of T cells in Graves' hyperthyroidism and ophthalmopathy. RNA transcripts served as the template for amplifying TCR beta CDR3 regions. With the HTBI primer set, the TCR CDR3 went through a first round of RT-PCR. TCRdb analysed the multiplex PCR reads with MiXCR anew, one entry per CDR3 protein. Of about 500,000 distinct CDR3 sequences listed, over 15% are singletons. The sequenced sample consisted of blood. These receptors were taken from a woman aged 18-29 years with Graves' hyperthyroidism.

A few counts support this clonotype. The chain uses TRBV6-1 and TRBJ1-3; no clear D. Germline V gene lookup returns CDR1 MNHNS and CDR2 SASEGT. Trimming left V 5 bases short and J 3 bases short, with 23 bases between. The CDR3 contains 18 residues. The CDR3 DNA sequence: TGTGCCAGCAGTCTCGGAATGCCCCAGGCCGGCGTTGGAAACACCATATATTTT. Amino acids: CASSLGMPQAGVGNTIYF.

This clonotype was counted only a few times. The chain recombines TRBV5-1 with TRBJ2-7; 11 nucleotides agree with TRBD2. The CDR3 runs to 15 residues. In germline, CDR1 is SGHRS, CDR2 YFSETQ. Trimming at V came to 0 bases and at J to 3 bases, leaving 2 bases not matched to a gene. CDR3 nucleotide sequence: TGCGCCAGCAGCTTGGTAGCGGGAGGGATCTACGAGCAGTACTTC. It yields the protein CASSLVAGGIYEQYF.

Ten or more counts support this clonotype. The rearrangement joins TRBV11-2 to TRBJ2-2; D uncertain. The V end was cut by 2 bases, the J end by 4 bases, with 8 bases between. The CDR3 sequence is 14 residues long. CDR1 and CDR2 from the germline V gene are SGHAT and FQNNGV. Here the CDR3 DNA reads TGTGCCAGCAGCTTACGAGTGGCCACCGGGGAGCTGTTTTTT. It encodes CASSLRVATGELFF. Supplemented by reference TRBV11-2 and TRBJ2-2, the full variable domain reads EAGVAQSPRYKIIEKRQSVAFWCNPISGHATLYWYQQILGQGPKLLIQFQNNGVVDDSQLPKDRFSAERLKGVDSTLKIQPAKLEDSAVYLCASSLRVATGELFFGEGSRLTVL.

This clonotype has more than one count but fewer than ten. CDR3 DNA sequence: TGCGCCAGCAGCTTTGGCAGGTCGGCCACTGAAGCTTTCTTT. It encodes CASSFGRSATEAFF. J is TRBJ1-1 and V is TRBV5-1, with D unclear. The germline gives CDR1 SGHRS, CDR2 YFSETQ. CDR3 length: 14 amino acids. The V gene lost 2 bases and the J gene lost 4 bases, with 12 bases spanning the gap.

This clonotype was seen more than once but under ten times. The V gene is TRBV29-1, the J gene TRBJ2-5; the D gene is possibly TRBD2 (6 bases). V was cut by 6 bases and J by 5 bases, with 13 bases left in between. Germline-derived CDR1 and CDR2 are SQVTM and ANQGSEA. This CDR3 region has 12 residues. The CDR3 region is CSVSLASETQYF. CDR3 coding DNA: TGCAGCGTCTCACTAGCAAGTGAGACCCAGTACTTC.

The sample holds many counts of this clonotype. The V gene is TRBV27, the J gene TRBJ2-1; the match to TRBD2 covers 12 bases. The CDR3 runs 16 residues. Germline V gene sequence: CDR1 MNHEY, CDR2 SMNVEV (reference sequence). The junction had 9 bases not matched to a gene; V was cut back by 2 bases and J by 10 bases. The DNA of the CDR3 is TGTGCCAGCAGTTTAGGGGCGACTAGCGGGAGTGACGAGCAGTTCTTC. It is translated as CASSLGATSGSDEQFF.

This clonotype was seen many times. The genes are TRBV3-1 and TRBJ2-7; the D call may be TRBD1 or TRBD2 (5 bases each). CDR3 length equals 13 residues. Germline CDR1 LGHDT, CDR2 YNNKEL (reference sequence). V was cut by 1 base and J by 7 bases, with 11 bases left in between. CDR3 DNA sequence: TGTGCCAGCAGCCAAGTCGGGGCCTTGGAGCAGTACTTC. Translated: CASSQVGALEQYF.

A single count supports this clonotype. A much larger clone lies one base from this, so it may be a read error. The V call is TRBV5-1, the J call TRBJ2-3, with D tentatively TRBD2 (6 bases). The CDR3 sequence is 15 residues long. The V end was cut by 5 bases, the J end by 4 bases, with 17 bases between. Looked up from germline, CDR1 is SGHRS and CDR2 is YFSETQ. CDR3 in DNA: TGCGCCAGCAGAGGTCAGGGCTCTAGCGCAGATACGCAGTATTTT. Translated: CASRGQGSSADTQYF. Together with reference TRBV5-1 and TRBJ2-3, the CDR3 gives the full variable domain: KAGVTQTPRYLIKTRGQQVTLSCSPISGHRSVSWYQQTPGQGLQFLFEYFSETQRNKGNFPGRFSGRQFSNSRSEMNVSTLELGDSALYLCASRGQGSSADTQYFGPGTRLTVL.

The sample holds a few counts of this clonotype. This rearrangement joins TRBV19 to TRBJ2-1, with 11 positions matching TRBD2. The CDR3 has 16 residues. V lost 1 base and J lost 3; bases outside the gene matches: 2. In germline, CDR1 is LNHDA, CDR2 SQIVND (reference sequence). CDR3 loop: CASSIVGLADYNEQFF. CDR3 coding DNA: TGTGCCAGTAGTATAGTGGGACTAGCGGACTACAATGAGCAGTTCTTC.

The chain has TRBV10-3 and TRBJ2-1, with 8 bases lining up with TRBD2. V lost 0 bases and J lost 7; bases outside the gene matches: 5. Germline V gene lookup returns CDR1 ENHRY and CDR2 SYGVKD. CDR3 size: 15 residues. CDR3 residues: CAISESAGGGNEQFF. The CDR3 region has the DNA TGTGCCATCAGTGAGTCTGCGGGAGGTGGGAATGAGCAGTTCTTC.

The chain recombines TRBV19 with TRBJ1-4; D unclear. V dropped 7 bases and J dropped 0 bases, with 9 bases sitting between them. Germline-derived CDR1 and CDR2 are LNHDA and SQIVND (reference sequence). The CDR3 is 14 residues long. In DNA, the CDR3 is TGTGCCAGTAAACGATTTGCAACTAATGAAAAACTGTTTTTT. Translation gives CASKRFATNEKLFF.

This clonotype was counted between two and nine times. The chain recombines TRBV7-6 with TRBJ1-3, with 10 bases that match TRBD1. Germline V gene lookup returns CDR1 SGHVS and CDR2 FNYEAQ. The CDR3 length is 17 residues. V lost 5 bases, J lost 2 bases, and 9 bases stayed unmatched. CDR3 residues: CASSPIVGTGAGNTIYF. The CDR3 DNA follows: TGTGCCAGCAGCCCCATAGTCGGGACAGGGGCTGGAAACACCATATATTTT.

The V call is TRBV6-2 or TRBV6-3, the J call TRBJ2-1; D gene uncertain. V lost 5 bases, J lost 7 bases, and 9 bases lay in between. The CDR3 spans 12 residues. From germline, CDR1 is MNHEY and CDR2 SVGEGT. The CDR3 DNA reads TGTGCCAGCAGTACCCCGCGGAATGAGCAGTTCTTC. Its translation is CASSTPRNEQFF.

This clonotype was seen ten or more times. The chain couples TRBV6-1 to TRBJ2-5, with 10 bases fitting TRBD1. The germline gives CDR1 MNHNS, CDR2 SASEGT. The CDR3 is made up of 15 amino acids. The trim removed 5 bases at V and 5 bases at J, leaving 8 bases unmatched. The CDR3 DNA reads TGTGCCAGCAGTCCGCGGGACAGGGGATGGGAGACCCAGTACTTC. Protein: CASSPRDRGWETQYF.

This clonotype was seen a handful of times. The chain links TRBV13 to TRBJ2-3; 11 bases are a match to TRBD2. V shed 4 bases, J shed 2 bases, and the junction held 14 bases outside the gene matches. Germline V gene data show CDR1 as PRHDT and CDR2 as FYEKMQ (reference sequence). The CDR3 is 19 amino acids. CDR3 in DNA: TGTGCCAGCAGCTCAGGGGAAAATCTAGCGGGGGGCCTCACAGATACGCAGTATTTT. Its translation is CASSSGENLAGGLTDTQYF.

This clonotype turned up a few times. The chain combines TRBV18 with TRBJ1-1, with D uncertain. CDR3 length: 15 amino acids. Trimming left V 1 base short and J 0 bases short, with 9 bases between. CDR1 is KGHSH, CDR2 LQKENI, per germline. CDR3 in DNA: TGTGCCAGCTCACCACTTCTCGGAATGAACACTGAAGCTTTCTTT. This encodes CASSPLLGMNTEAFF.

This clonotype showed up just a few times. The CDR3 nucleotides are TGTGCCAGCAGCCGAACTAGCGGGGAGTTCACAGATACGCAGTATTTT. Translated, it gives CASSRTSGEFTDTQYF. V and J are TRBV27 and TRBJ2-3; 10 nucleotides agree with TRBD2. CDR1 and CDR2 (germline): MNHEY, SMNVEV (reference sequence). V was clipped by 6 bases and J by 2 bases; unmatched bases: 8. CDR3 size: 16 residues.

A few counts support this clonotype. This chain connects TRBV6-1 to TRBJ2-7, with D hard to call. Trimming left V 4 bases short and J 6 bases short, with 10 bases between. The CDR3 covers 12 residues. CDR1 MNHNS and CDR2 SASEGT come from the germline V gene. The CDR3 nucleotides read TGTGCCAGCAGTGCGGGCTTGAGCGAGCAGTACTTC. Translating it yields CASSAGLSEQYF.

This clonotype was seen repeatedly, ten times or more. The chain combines TRBV20-1 with TRBJ1-1; TRBD1 is a possible D gene (5 bases). Deletions cut 0 bases from V and 13 bases from J, with 21 bases between. The CDR3 is 14 amino acids. The germline gives CDR1 DFQATT, CDR2 SNEGSKA (reference sequence). This CDR3 reads CSARDYYAREVVFF. CDR3 bases: TGCAGTGCTAGAGATTATTATGCCAGGGAAGTCGTTTTCTTT.

The chain employs TRBV19 and TRBJ1-1; D possibly corresponds to TRBD1 (5 bases). CDR3 length: 13 residues. The V and J ends lost 4 bases and 11 bases respectively, with 17 bases between them. Germline V CDR1 and CDR2: LNHDA, SQIVND (reference sequence). The CDR3 DNA reads TGTGCCAGTAGTACGGGGGTGGGGAGAAGGGCTTTCTTT. Translation: CASSTGVGRRAFF.

This clonotype was counted a few times. The chain employs TRBV24-1 and TRBJ2-1; 13 nucleotides agree with TRBD2. V shed 2 bases and J 9 bases; nucleotides not matched to a gene: 6. Germline V gives CDR1 KGHDR, CDR2 SFDVKD. The CDR3 totals 16 residues. DNA for the CDR3: TGTGCCACCAGTGATTACAGGACTAGCGGGAGCGGTGAGCAGTTCTTC. Amino acid sequence: CATSDYRTSGSGEQFF.

The gene calls are TRBV12-5 and TRBJ2-5; no firm D call. The CDR3 has 14 amino acids. The V gene's germline CDR1 is LGHNT and CDR2 FRNRAP. Trimming left V 1 base short and J 4 bases short, with 10 bases between. CDR3 nucleotides: TGTGCTAGTGGTTTGGGAACAACTCTAGAGACCCAGTACTTC. Translated, it gives CASGLGTTLETQYF.

This clonotype was seen only a few times. The V and J genes are TRBV9 and TRBJ2-7; 9 nucleotides match TRBD2. CDR1 and CDR2 (germline): SGDLS, YYNGEE. The CDR3 runs to 14 residues. V shed 4 bases, J shed 3 bases, and the junction held 5 bases outside the gene matches. CDR3 residues: CASSPTSGYYEQYF. As DNA, the CDR3 is TGTGCCAGCAGCCCAACTAGCGGGTACTACGAGCAGTACTTC.

This clonotype came up a few times. This chain uses TRBV20-1 with TRBJ1-5; D is undetermined. Germline values: CDR1 DFQATT, CDR2 SNEGSKA (reference sequence). The CDR3 contains 14 residues. Trimming stripped 0 bases from V and 5 bases from J, with 11 bases between. CDR3 sequence: CSARESEWYQPQHF. CDR3 coding DNA: TGCAGTGCTAGAGAATCGGAATGGTATCAGCCCCAGCATTTT.

Many counts were recorded for this clonotype. This chain uses TRBV2 with TRBJ2-1; D remains ambiguous. Germline CDR1 is SNHLY and CDR2 is FYNNEI. The CDR3 is 11 amino acids. V was cut by 7 bases and J by 10 bases, with 11 bases left in between. In DNA, the CDR3 is TGTGCCAGCACCTACACCGAGGAGCAGTTCTTC. Amino acid sequence: CASTYTEEQFF.

The chain links TRBV6-2 or TRBV6-3 to TRBJ2-4, with 9 bases fitting TRBD1. CDR1 MNHEY and CDR2 SVGEGT come from the germline V gene. There are 14 residues in the CDR3. The V segment lost 6 bases and the J segment 9 bases; nucleotides outside the gene matches: 9. CDR3 residues: CASSAMGQGSIQYF. The CDR3 DNA sequence: TGTGCCAGCAGCGCCATGGGACAGGGAAGCATTCAGTACTTC.

This clonotype showed up many times. The rearrangement joins TRBV7-8 to TRBJ2-2, with D unclear. Per the germline V gene, CDR1 is SGHVS and CDR2 is FQNEAQ. CDR3 length equals 16 residues. Trimming stripped 0 bases from V and 4 bases from J, with 12 bases between. The CDR3 loop reads CASSLAWQPSTGELFF. CDR3 DNA: TGTGCCAGCAGCTTAGCGTGGCAGCCTTCCACCGGGGAGCTGTTTTTT. Filled out from reference TRBV7-8 and TRBJ2-2, the complete variable domain reads GAGVSQSPRYKVAKRGQDVALRCDPISGHVSLFWYQQALGQGPEFLTYFQNEAQLDKSGLPSDRFFAERPEGSVSTLKIQRTQQEDSAVYLCASSLAWQPSTGELFFGEGSRLTVL.

DNA for the CDR3: TGTGCCAGCAGTGACGTCCGGACAGGGCCTAACACTGAAGCTTTCTTT. This encodes CASSDVRTGPNTEAFF. The rearrangement joins TRBV25-1 to TRBJ1-1; 8 nucleotides match TRBD1. V was pared by 3 bases and J by 2 bases, with 8 bases of the junction left unmatched. This CDR3 has 16 amino acids. From germline, CDR1 is MGHDK and CDR2 SYGVNS.

The sample holds many counts of this clonotype. The V gene is TRBV5-1, the J gene TRBJ1-2; the match to TRBD1 covers 7 bases. J was trimmed by 7 bases and V by 0 bases; bases with no gene match: 3. Germline V gene sequence: CDR1 SGHRS, CDR2 YFSETQ. This CDR3 comprises 13 residues. The CDR3 here is CASSLGQGLGYTF. The CDR3, as DNA: TGCGCCAGCAGCTTGGGACAGGGCCTTGGCTACACCTTC.

In this sample, this clonotype turned up many times. The J gene is TRBJ2-1, the V gene TRBV7-9; 7 bases are shared with TRBD2. The CDR3 is made up of 16 amino acids. J gave up 3 bases and V 5 bases, and 10 bases lay outside the gene matches. Germline V lookup: CDR1 SEHNR, CDR2 FQNEAQ (reference sequence). This CDR3 is CASSRDGLADYNEQFF. The CDR3 DNA sequence: TGTGCCAGCAGCCGAGACGGGCTAGCGGACTACAATGAGCAGTTCTTC.